The clone carrying this TCR beta chain showed up just a few times. Its antigen is undetermined. The length of the CDR3 is 16 residues. Per germline, CDR1 LNHNV and CDR2 YYDKDF (reference sequence). J gave up 0 bases and V 2 bases, and 3 bases lay outside the gene matches. This sample is drawn from a study of identical twins. TCRdb reprocessed the 5' RACE reads via MiXCR and lists one record per CDR3 protein. The sample records around 550,000 distinct CDR3 sequences, approximately 14% being singletons. Notes on the study in general: These conclusions were based on statistical analysis (cross-sectional, not following the same donors).

These data also featured in a second study, about yellow fever vaccine responses in identical twins.

What was sequenced was CD4+ T cells sorted from blood. This TCR derives from a woman aged 18-30 years in good health. The chain employs TRBV15 and TRBJ2-2; 7 bases fit TRBD1. In nucleotides, the CDR3 is TGTGCCACCAGCAGACGACAGGGCCCGAACACCGGGGAGCTGTTTTTT. Residues: CATSRRQGPNTGELFF.